Presented here are 27 T cell receptor beta chains from one specimen sequenced in a study of shared clonotypes between healthy human individuals. Method: immunoSEQ multiplex PCR; TCRdb's copy keeps in-frame clones and lacks some. The sample has under 2.5 million clones; around 90% are singletons. Sequencing input: naive CD4+ T cells from PBMCs. Specified subset: CD45RA+ positively selected. Receptor source: a man younger than 35 in good health. Some clones in this sample may be carry-over from other donors' samples.

Worth noting for this clone: Within the sample, other DNA sequences also encode this same CDR3. This chain connects TRBV9 to TRBJ1-5; D gene ambiguous. Germline V lookup: CDR1 SGDLS, CDR2 YYNGEE. The V end was cut by 0 bases, the J end by 7 bases, with 11 bases between. The CDR3 contains 14 residues. The CDR3 DNA reads TGTGCCAGCAGCGTAGGGACGGCAGGCCAGCCCCAGCATTTT. Translated: CASSVGTAGQPQHF.

The chain couples TRBV7-3 to TRBJ2-3; a possible D gene is TRBD2 (6 bases). Looked up from germline, CDR1 is SGHTA and CDR2 is FQGTGA. Trimming removed 2 bases from V and 7 bases from J, with 16 bases in between. The CDR3 extends over 15 amino acids. The CDR3 bases are TGTGCCAGCAGCTTATTGGCGGGGAGTGGGAATACGCAGTATTTT. It translates to CASSLLAGSGNTQYF. The variable domain in full, completed from reference TRBV7-3 and TRBJ2-3, reads GAGVSQTPSNKVTEKGKYVELRCDPISGHTALYWYRQSLGQGPEFLIYFQGTGAADDSGLPNDRFFAVRPEGSVSTLKIQRTERGDSAVYLCASSLLAGSGNTQYFGPGTRLTVL.

Comment on this clone: In the same sample, other DNA sequences code for this CDR3. The CDR3 protein is CASSSDRGYGYTF. CDR3 coding DNA: TGTGCCAGTAGTAGTGACAGGGGATATGGCTACACCTTC. The chain joins TRBV19 to TRBJ1-2; 8 bases are shared with TRBD1. The germline V gene has CDR1 LNHDA and CDR2 SQIVND (reference sequence). Trimming took 4 bases from V and 5 from J; bases not matched to a gene: 3. This CDR3 has 13 amino acids. Together with reference TRBV19 and TRBJ1-2, the CDR3 gives the full variable domain: DGGITQSPKYLFRKEGQNVTLSCEQNLNHDAMYWYRQDPGQGLRLIYYSQIVNDFQKGDIAEGYSVSREKKESFPLTVTSAQKNPTAFYLCASSSDRGYGYTFGSGTRLTVV.

The rearrangement links TRBV6-5 to TRBJ2-5, with D uncertain. The CDR3 is 14 residues long. V lost 0 bases, J lost 0 bases, and 5 bases lay in between. Germline CDR1 reads MNHEY; CDR2 reads SVGAGI. CDR3 nucleotide sequence: TGTGCCAGCAGTTACTCCTGGTACCAAGAGACCCAGTACTTC. Encoded protein: CASSYSWYQETQYF.

V usage is TRBV10-3 and J usage is TRBJ2-1; TRBD2 agrees at 7 bases. The trim removed 3 bases at V and 1 base at J, leaving 15 bases unmatched. This CDR3 contains 19 residues. Germline V gives CDR1 ENHRY, CDR2 SYGVKD. In nucleotides, the CDR3 is TGTGCCATCAGTGACCCCGAAAAAGAGCGGGGAGCATCCTACAATGAGCAGTTCTTC. Protein sequence: CAISDPEKERGASYNEQFF.

The chain links TRBV6-1 to TRBJ2-7; D call uncertain. CDR3 length equals 15 residues. Germline V lookup: CDR1 MNHNS, CDR2 SASEGT. Trimming removed 0 bases at V and 3 bases at J, with 12 bases between. Written as DNA, the CDR3 is TGTGCCAGCAGTGAAGCCAGCAACACCGGCTACGAGCAGTACTTC. This sequence encodes CASSEASNTGYEQYF.

This sequence joins TRBV10-3 and TRBJ1-5; 11 positions agree with TRBD1. V shed 5 bases, J shed 1 base, and the junction held 16 bases outside the gene matches. The CDR3 consists of 20 residues. Germline V gene lookup returns CDR1 ENHRY and CDR2 SYGVKD. Here the CDR3 DNA reads TGTGCCATCAGTTCTACTTCCCGGGGGACAGGGGGGATGAGCAATCAGCCCCAGCATTTT. It encodes CAISSTSRGTGGMSNQPQHF.

The chain recombines TRBV4-1 with TRBJ1-5; a possible D gene is TRBD1 (6 bases). The CDR3 has 17 amino acids. The V end was cut by 0 bases, the J end by 7 bases, with 19 bases between. The germline gives CDR1 MGHRA, CDR2 YSYEKL. The CDR3, as DNA: TGCGCCAGCAGCCAAGACGGCTGGGGGCGGTTGGTCCAGCCCCAGCATTTT. Protein sequence: CASSQDGWGRLVQPQHF.

This clone was seen more than once but under ten times. Other DNA sequences in this specimen translate into the identical CDR3. This rearrangement joins TRBV2 to TRBJ2-7; TRBD1 is a possible D gene (5 bases). Trimming removed 4 bases at V and 3 bases at J, with 7 bases between. CDR1 and CDR2 from the germline V gene are SNHLY and FYNNEI. The CDR3 has 12 residues. The CDR3, as DNA: TGTGCCAGCAGTGGGCAGGGCTACGAGCAGTACTTC. This gives the protein CASSGQGYEQYF.

The V call is TRBV2, the J call TRBJ1-1, with D tentatively TRBD1 (5 bases). Trimming shortened V by 5 bases and J by 1 base, and 14 bases separated the two germline ends. The germline V gene has CDR1 SNHLY and CDR2 FYNNEI. There are 15 residues in the CDR3. The CDR3 DNA sequence: TGTGCCAGCAGTTCAGGGTCTTCCCCGAACACTGAAGCTTTCTTT. Translated: CASSSGSSPNTEAFF.

The chain couples TRBV7-6 to TRBJ2-3; D is perhaps TRBD2 (5 bases). Germline CDR1 and CDR2: SGHVS and FNYEAQ. The CDR3 covers 15 residues. V was clipped by 2 bases and J by 2 bases, with 11 bases between them. This CDR3 is CASSLWERTTDTQYF. The CDR3 region has the DNA TGTGCCAGCAGCTTATGGGAGCGGACCACAGATACGCAGTATTTT.

The J gene is TRBJ2-4, the V gene TRBV1; the table's TRBD1 call for D was not verified on the DNA. TRBV1 is annotated as a pseudogene. There are 15 residues in the CDR3. DNA for the CDR3: TGCACCAGCAGGGGCAGACCCCTAGCCAAAAACATTCAGTACTTC. Translated: CTSRGRPLAKNIQYF.

The CDR3: CASSVVAVDTQYF. CDR3 sequence (DNA): TGTGCCAGCAGCGTAGTGGCGGTAGATACGCAGTATTTT. The chain has TRBV9 and TRBJ2-3; D call uncertain. Trimming left V 0 bases short and J 5 bases short, with 7 bases between. The CDR3 is 13 amino acids. Germline loops: CDR1 SGDLS, CDR2 YYNGEE.

This sequence joins TRBV6-1 and TRBJ2-3, with TRBD2 as a possible D gene (5 bases). The CDR3 consists of 14 residues. In germline, CDR1 is MNHNS, CDR2 SASEGT. The ends were cut back, 2 bases at V and 10 bases at J, with 16 bases in the middle. The CDR3: CASSELTQRLAQYF. CDR3 sequence (DNA): TGTGCCAGCAGTGAACTTACACAGCGGCTGGCGCAGTATTTT.

The chain has TRBV28 and TRBJ1-2, with D maybe TRBD1 (5 bases). The ends were cut back, 2 bases at V and 9 bases at J, with 10 bases in the middle. There are 12 residues in the CDR3. The germline V gene encodes CDR1 MDHEN and CDR2 SYDVKM. CDR3 amino acids: CASSLTGDRYTF. In DNA form, the CDR3 reads TGTGCCAGCAGTTTAACGGGGGATCGCTACACCTTC.

This sequence joins TRBV4-2 and TRBJ1-1, with 10 bases aligning to TRBD1. V shed 3 bases and J 4 bases; nucleotides not matched to a gene: 14. The germline CDR1 and CDR2 sequences are LGHNA and YNFKEQ. The CDR3 is made up of 18 amino acids. This chain's CDR3 is CASSHERDRGGLGTEAFF. DNA for the CDR3: TGTGCCAGCAGCCACGAAAGGGACAGGGGAGGTTTGGGCACTGAAGCTTTCTTT.

The chain is built from TRBV2 and TRBJ1-5; tentatively, D is TRBD1 (6 bases). V was pared by 4 bases and J by 2 bases, with 9 bases between. Germline V gene lookup returns CDR1 SNHLY and CDR2 FYNNEI. The CDR3 has 14 residues. The DNA for the CDR3 is TGTGCCAGCAGTGGGACAGCACGCAATCAGCCCCAGCATTTT. Its translation is CASSGTARNQPQHF.

Concerning this clone: This same CDR3 is encoded by further DNA sequences in the sample. CDR3 region: CASTSSYNEQFF. In DNA form, the CDR3 reads TGTGCCAGCACTAGCTCCTACAATGAGCAGTTCTTC. The chain recombines TRBV28 with TRBJ2-1, with D uncertain. CDR1 is MDHEN and CDR2 is SYDVKM in the germline V gene. V shed 7 bases and J shed 0 bases, with 4 bases lying between them. This CDR3 has 12 amino acids. Combining the CDR3 with reference TRBV28 and TRBJ2-1 gives the whole variable domain DVKVTQSSRYLVKRTGEKVFLECVQDMDHENMFWYRQDPGLGLRLIYFSYDVKMKEKGDIPEGYSVSREKKERFSLILESASTNQTSMYLCASTSSYNEQFFGPGTRLTVL.

This sequence joins TRBV5-4 and TRBJ2-5; D possibly matches TRBD1 or TRBD2 (5 bases each). The CDR3 has 16 residues. Germline assignment: CDR1 SGHNT and CDR2 YYREEE (reference sequence). Trimming shortened V by 5 bases and J by 5 bases, and 22 bases separated the two germline ends. CDR3 amino acids: CASSLTSTGRGETQYF. The CDR3 nucleotides read TGTGCCAGCAGTCTTACTTCGACGGGTCGGGGCGAGACCCAGTACTTC.

The chain joins TRBV28 to TRBJ1-2; maybe TRBD1 (6 bases). This CDR3 is 12 amino acids long. Deletions cut 6 bases from V and 6 bases from J, with 11 bases between. In germline, CDR1 is MDHEN, CDR2 SYDVKM. The CDR3 is CASRRGRDGYTF. CDR3 in DNA: TGTGCCAGCAGGAGGGGGAGGGATGGCTACACCTTC.

This clone was detected once. The gene calls are TRBV4-1 and TRBJ2-6; D not certain. Germline-derived CDR1 and CDR2 are MGHRA and YSYEKL. V lost 0 bases, J lost 3 bases, and 12 bases lay in between. The CDR3 totals 17 residues. CDR3 loop: CASSQEDLVVGANVLTF. As DNA, the CDR3 is TGCGCCAGCAGCCAAGAAGATCTGGTTGTTGGGGCCAACGTCCTGACTTTC.

The chain combines TRBV5-1 with TRBJ1-2; TRBD1 is a possible D gene (5 bases). Germline V gene data show CDR1 as SGHRS and CDR2 as YFSETQ. Trimming left V 0 bases short and J 4 bases short, with 10 bases between. The CDR3 is made up of 14 amino acids. CDR3 DNA sequence: TGCGCCAGCAGCTTGGGAGGGGCGGCCTATGGCTACACCTTC. This gives the protein CASSLGGAAYGYTF.

The V and J genes are TRBV4-3 and TRBJ2-1, with TRBD2 identical over 15 bases. The CDR3 runs to 17 residues. V lost 4 bases and J lost 1; bases outside the gene matches: 2. From germline, CDR1 is LGHNA and CDR2 YSLEER. The CDR3 sequence: CASSRGLAGGSYNEQFF. The CDR3 DNA reads TGCGCCAGCAGCCGAGGACTAGCGGGAGGGTCCTACAATGAGCAGTTCTTC.

This clone was seen only a few times. The rearrangement uses TRBV7-2 and TRBJ1-1; no definite D call. The ends were cut back, 2 bases at V and 0 bases at J, with 4 bases in the middle. CDR3 length equals 13 residues. CDR1 and CDR2 (germline): SGHTA, FQGNSA. Here the CDR3 reads CASSLQMNTEAFF. The CDR3, as DNA: TGTGCCAGCAGCTTACAAATGAACACTGAAGCTTTCTTT.

The rearrangement links TRBV5-4 to TRBJ2-5; 9 bases map to TRBD1. Trimming cost V 1 base and J 4 bases; bases outside gene matches: 5. Germline V gene sequence: CDR1 SGHNT, CDR2 YYREEE (reference sequence). This CDR3 is built from 15 residues. The DNA of the CDR3 is TGTGCCAGCAGCTTGACAGGGGGCAGCGGAGAGACCCAGTACTTC. Translating gives CASSLTGGSGETQYF.

The J gene is TRBJ2-1, the V gene TRBV7-3; 9 nucleotides line up with TRBD2. Germline V CDR1 and CDR2: SGHTA, FQGTGA. CDR3 size: 16 residues. After removal of 2 bases from V and 6 bases from J, the junction contained 8 bases not matched to a gene. The CDR3 DNA sequence: TGTGCCAGCAGCTTACGGATTAGCGGGAGTTTCAATGAGCAGTTCTTC. Protein: CASSLRISGSFNEQFF. The full variable domain, with the rest looked up from reference TRBV7-3 and TRBJ2-1, is GAGVSQTPSNKVTEKGKYVELRCDPISGHTALYWYRQSLGQGPEFLIYFQGTGAADDSGLPNDRFFAVRPEGSVSTLKIQRTERGDSAVYLCASSLRISGSFNEQFFGPGTRLTVL.

The genes are TRBV5-1 and TRBJ2-2, with D uncertain. The ends were cut back, 0 bases at V and 0 bases at J, with 6 bases in the middle. The CDR3 length is 15 residues. Looked up from germline, CDR1 is SGHRS and CDR2 is YFSETQ. CDR3 DNA: TGCGCCAGCAGCTTGGCCAAGACGAACACCGGGGAGCTGTTTTTT. Its translation: CASSLAKTNTGELFF.